This T cell receptor beta chain was captured by sequencing in a study of cytomegalovirus exposure and HLA in healthy donors. PCR employed 60 Vbeta and 13 Jbeta primers. The data were produced by immunoSEQ multiplex PCR, yet TCRdb's version contains in-frame clones alone and is incomplete. This sample yields some 150,000 clones, of which approximately 78% are seen a single time; around 2.9% belongs to the top ten. Overall study findings and caveats: Based on reports, TCR beta sequences accurately predicted HLA-A and HLA-B alleles for most subjects. It was about 150 TCR beta chains that were listed as cytomegalovirus-associated.

Only a few counts were recorded for this clone. The antigen remains undetermined. V lost 0 bases, J lost 2 bases, and 6 bases stayed unmatched. The germline gives CDR1 SGHTA, CDR2 FQGNSA. CDR3 length: 17 amino acids. Sequenced sample: PBMCs. The TCR comes from a man in his forties or fifties in good health and CMV-seropositive. This chain links TRBV7-2 with TRBJ1-2; 10 bases align to TRBD1. The CDR3 sequence: CASSLAQGTGVNYGYTF. The CDR3, as DNA: TGTGCCAGCAGCTTAGCGCAAGGGACAGGGGTAAACTATGGCTACACCTTC.